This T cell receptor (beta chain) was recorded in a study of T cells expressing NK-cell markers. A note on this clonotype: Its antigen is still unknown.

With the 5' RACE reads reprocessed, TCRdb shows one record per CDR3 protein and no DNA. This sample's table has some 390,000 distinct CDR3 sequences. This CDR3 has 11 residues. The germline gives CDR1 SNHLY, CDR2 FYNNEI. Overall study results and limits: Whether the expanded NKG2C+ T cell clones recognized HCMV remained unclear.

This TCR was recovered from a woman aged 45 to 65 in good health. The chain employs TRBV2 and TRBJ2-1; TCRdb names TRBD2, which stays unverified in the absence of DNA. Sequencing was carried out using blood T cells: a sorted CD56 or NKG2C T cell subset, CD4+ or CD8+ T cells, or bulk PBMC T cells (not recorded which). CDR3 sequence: CASSGGTQQFF. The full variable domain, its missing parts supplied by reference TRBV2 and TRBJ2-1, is EPEVTQTPSHQVTQMGQEVILRCVPISNHLYFYWYRQILGQKVEFLVSFYNNEISEKSEIFDDQFSVERPDGSNFTLKIRSTKLEDSAMYFCASSGGTQQFFGPGTRLTVL.